The 25 T cell receptor beta chains below come from one sample, sequenced in a study of early T cells in non-severe SARS-CoV-2 infection. TCRdb ran MiXCR on the 5' RACE reads and lists one entry per CDR3 protein. The repertoire has 50,000 to 80,000 distinct CDR3 sequences, approximately 9.2% of them found once; the top ten carry around an eighth. Sequencing used whole blood, obtained at baseline. These receptors all stem from an adult who was a healthcare worker with PCR-confirmed SARS-CoV-2 infection or an uninfected control (not recorded which).

V usage is TRBV15 and J usage is TRBJ2-7; TRBD2 agrees at 7 bases. V lost 0 bases to trimming and J lost 4 bases; unmatched junction nucleotides: 12. This CDR3 comprises 17 residues. The germline gives CDR1 LNHNV, CDR2 YYDKDF (reference sequence). The CDR3 loop is CATSRDHSSGPFYEQYF. Written as DNA, the CDR3 is TGTGCCACCAGCAGAGATCACTCTAGCGGCCCCTTTTACGAGCAGTACTTC.

This clonotype appeared many times. This chain uses TRBV5-1 with TRBJ1-2; weak D call: TRBD1 (5 bases). Trimming shortened V by 4 bases and J by 3 bases, and 16 bases separated the two germline ends. Germline V lookup: CDR1 SGHRS, CDR2 YFSETQ. The CDR3 runs 15 residues. CDR3 loop: CASSRTLTGDYGYTF. The CDR3 DNA sequence: TGCGCCAGCAGCAGAACCTTAACAGGCGACTATGGCTACACCTTC.

This clonotype was detected ten times or more. The chain recombines TRBV11-2 with TRBJ2-7; the match to TRBD1 covers 8 bases. Germline values: CDR1 SGHAT, CDR2 FQNNGV. This CDR3 is 15 amino acids long. Losses at the gene ends were 1 base for V and 3 bases for J; bases not matched to a gene: 5. The DNA of the CDR3 is TGTGCCAGCAGCTTAGCCCGGGACAGGCGCTACGAGCAGTACTTC. Translation gives CASSLARDRRYEQYF.

The chain combines TRBV7-3 with TRBJ1-3; D is possibly TRBD1 (6 bases). Trimming removed 4 bases from V and 7 bases from J, with 17 bases in between. The CDR3 has 15 residues. Germline-derived CDR1 and CDR2 are SGHTA and FQGTGA. This CDR3 is CASSSHPGEANTIYF. The CDR3 DNA reads TGTGCCAGCAGCTCCCACCCAGGGGAGGCCAACACCATATATTTT.

This clonotype is deemed hyperexpanded. The chain is built from TRBV6-6 and TRBJ1-3; D gene unclear. Germline CDR1 MNHNY, CDR2 SVGAGI (reference sequence). V dropped 8 bases and J dropped 3 bases, with 14 bases sitting between them. The CDR3 is 14 amino acids. The CDR3 nucleotides are TGTGCCAGCTATGAGGGAATGGGTGGAAACACCATATATTTT. Amino acid sequence: CASYEGMGGNTIYF.

This clonotype was seen at least ten times. This rearrangement joins TRBV6-6 to TRBJ2-2, with D hard to call. V shed 4 bases and J shed 3 bases, with 9 bases lying between them. The germline CDR1 and CDR2 sequences are MNHNY and SVGAGI (reference sequence). The CDR3 is 14 amino acids. The CDR3 protein is CASSSADDTGELFF. CDR3 bases: TGTGCCAGCAGTTCTGCAGATGACACCGGGGAGCTGTTTTTT.

This clonotype appeared many times. The V and J genes are TRBV29-1 and TRBJ1-5; D possibly corresponds to TRBD1 (6 bases). Germline-derived CDR1 and CDR2 are SQVTM and ANQGSEA. The CDR3 runs to 13 residues. V was trimmed by 6 bases and J by 4 bases, leaving 13 bases between them. CDR3 region: CSVGSQGNQPQHF. DNA of the CDR3: TGCAGCGTCGGGTCCCAGGGGAATCAGCCCCAGCATTTT.

The chain joins TRBV7-9 to TRBJ2-1; no reliable D call. V lost 0 bases to trimming and J lost 6 bases, with 9 bases between them. The CDR3 consists of 14 residues. The germline V gene encodes CDR1 SEHNR and CDR2 FQNEAQ (reference sequence). This CDR3 reads CASSLASWPNEQFF. The CDR3 DNA sequence: TGTGCCAGCAGCTTAGCTTCCTGGCCCAATGAGCAGTTCTTC.

The chain recombines TRBV11-3 with TRBJ2-3, with 7 bases identical to TRBD2. This CDR3 region has 14 residues. Germline trimming cut 4 bases from V and 6 bases from J; bases unmatched to any gene: 7. The germline gives CDR1 SGHNT, CDR2 YENEEA. CDR3 nucleotides: TGTGCCAGCAGCTCCGGGACTAATGTCGATACGCAGTATTTT. Its protein is CASSSGTNVDTQYF.

This clonotype was recorded a few times. V and J are TRBV24-1 and TRBJ2-5; no clear D. Between the trimmed V and J ends, which lost 4 bases and 5 bases, there was a span of 13 bases. CDR1 KGHDR and CDR2 SFDVKD come from the germline V gene. This CDR3 is 14 amino acids long. As DNA, the CDR3 is TGTGCCACCAGTGACTCGTTAACCCGGGAGACCCAGTACTTC. It encodes CATSDSLTRETQYF.

The chain carries TRBV18 and TRBJ2-2, with TRBD1 matching 9 bases. Germline CDR1 reads KGHSH; CDR2 reads LQKENI. This CDR3 region has 15 residues. The V gene end was trimmed by 1 base and the J gene end by 6 bases; junction bases not matched to a gene: 3. Here the CDR3 DNA reads TGTGCCAGCTCACCACTTTGGGACAGGGCCGGGGAGCTGTTTTTT. The encoded protein is CASSPLWDRAGELFF.

This chain joins TRBV7-3 and TRBJ2-1; 9 bases are shared with TRBD1. This CDR3 comprises 13 residues. The germline V gene encodes CDR1 SGHTA and CDR2 FQGTGA. V lost 3 bases and J lost 10; bases outside the gene matches: 4. The CDR3 loop reads CASSLGTGQEQFF. The CDR3 coding sequence is TGTGCCAGCAGCTTGGGGACAGGGCAAGAGCAGTTCTTC.

This clonotype is labeled large. This chain joins TRBV6-2 or TRBV6-3 and TRBJ1-1; no firm D call. The CDR3 loop spans 11 amino acids. V lost 6 bases and J 8 bases, leaving 10 bases between the germline ends. Germline CDR1 is MNHEY and CDR2 is SVGEGT. The CDR3 reads CASRVGPEAFF. CDR3 DNA sequence: TGTGCCAGCAGGGTCGGTCCGGAAGCTTTCTTT.

This clonotype has just a few counts. The chain combines TRBV27 with TRBJ2-5, with D tentatively TRBD1 (6 bases). V was pared by 2 bases and J by 1 base, with 8 bases between. Germline lookup yields CDR1 MNHEY and CDR2 SMNVEV (reference sequence). This CDR3 is 14 amino acids long. This CDR3 reads CASSLRGIQETQYF. The CDR3 DNA reads as TGTGCCAGCAGTTTAAGGGGGATCCAAGAGACCCAGTACTTC.

This clonotype was observed a handful of times. The chain is built from TRBV30 and TRBJ2-5; unclear D gene. Deletions cut 2 bases from V and 5 bases from J, with 9 bases between. The CDR3 is 12 amino acids. Germline V gene data show CDR1 as GTSNPN and CDR2 as SVGIG (reference sequence). Here the CDR3 reads CAWSIARETQYF. The CDR3 nucleotides are TGTGCCTGGAGTATAGCTCGGGAGACCCAGTACTTC.

The chain carries TRBV29-1 and TRBJ1-2; the D gene is possibly TRBD1 (6 bases). The CDR3 runs to 15 residues. The V and J ends lost 5 bases and 4 bases respectively, with 20 bases between them. Germline V gene data show CDR1 as SQVTM and CDR2 as ANQGSEA. CDR3 amino acids: CSVRKGEGHFYGYTF. CDR3 DNA: TGCAGCGTTCGGAAGGGGGAAGGCCATTTCTATGGCTACACCTTC.

This clonotype has just a few counts. J is TRBJ2-3 and V is TRBV3-1, with TRBD2 as a possible D gene (6 bases). V lost 4 bases and J 1 base, leaving 12 bases between the germline ends. Germline CDR1 LGHDT, CDR2 YNNKEL (reference sequence). CDR3 length equals 15 residues. CDR3 residues: CASSLRSGGTDTQYF. DNA of the CDR3: TGTGCCAGCAGCCTTAGATCGGGGGGCACAGATACGCAGTATTTT.

There are a few counts of this clonotype. V gene TRBV2 combines with J gene TRBJ1-1; D is ambiguous. With 2 bases removed from V and 4 bases from J, the gap between germline ends came to 20 bases. CDR3 length equals 17 residues. Germline CDR1 is SNHLY and CDR2 is FYNNEI. The CDR3, as DNA: TGTGCCAGCAGTGAAAGTATTGTTTTTGGGGTGCGCACTGAAGCTTTCTTT. It specifies CASSESIVFGVRTEAFF.

The sample holds many counts of this clonotype. J is TRBJ2-3 and V is TRBV29-1, with a possible D match to TRBD2 (6 bases). Trimming took 5 bases from V and 4 from J, leaving 19 bases between them. Per germline, CDR1 SQVTM and CDR2 ANQGSEA. CDR3 size: 15 residues. The CDR3 reads CSVPRGGGVADTQYF. CDR3 in DNA: TGCAGCGTTCCACGTGGAGGAGGGGTCGCAGATACGCAGTATTTT.

DNA of the CDR3: TGTGCCTGGAGTCCCGGGTTCTATGGCTACACCTTC. The encoded protein is CAWSPGFYGYTF. The chain carries TRBV30 and TRBJ1-2, with D hard to call. Trimming removed 2 bases from V and 4 bases from J, with 8 bases in between. The CDR3 runs to 12 residues. Per germline, CDR1 GTSNPN and CDR2 SVGIG (reference sequence).

This clonotype was counted many times. The chain links TRBV2 to TRBJ1-5, with D uncertain. Germline assignment: CDR1 SNHLY and CDR2 FYNNEI. Trimming took 7 bases from V and 0 from J, leaving 4 bases between them. CDR3 length equals 12 residues. CDR3 sequence reads: CASKFSNQPQHF. CDR3 in DNA: TGTGCCAGCAAGTTTAGCAATCAGCCCCAGCATTTT.

This clonotype occurred many times. J is TRBJ2-1 and V is TRBV5-1, with a possible D match to TRBD1 (6 bases). CDR1 is SGHRS and CDR2 is YFSETQ in the germline V gene. V was cut by 2 bases and J by 2 bases, with 8 bases left in between. The CDR3 covers 14 residues. CDR3: CASSLQGPYNEQFF. In DNA, the CDR3 is TGCGCCAGCAGCTTACAGGGCCCCTACAATGAGCAGTTCTTC.

This clonotype was observed a few times. This chain uses TRBV19 with TRBJ2-7; the D gene could be TRBD1 or TRBD2 (5 bases each). V lost 4 bases, J lost 2 bases, and 12 bases lay in between. The length of the CDR3 is 14 residues. Germline CDR1 LNHDA, CDR2 SQIVND (reference sequence). CDR3 sequence reads: CASSKGTFTYEQYF. The DNA for the CDR3 is TGTGCCAGTAGTAAAGGGACGTTTACCTACGAGCAGTACTTC.

This clonotype was counted ten times or more. The chain combines TRBV11-3 with TRBJ1-1; perhaps TRBD1 as D (5 bases). There are 12 residues in the CDR3. Germline-derived CDR1 and CDR2 are SGHNT and YENEEA. Trimming stripped 8 bases from V and 4 bases from J, with 11 bases between. The CDR3 DNA follows: TGTGCCAGCTCACCAGGGACCACTGAAGCTTTCTTT. Protein sequence: CASSPGTTEAFF.

The CDR3 DNA is TGTGCCAGCAACGGTCGATGGGGGGGGACAGAGAATTCACCCCTCCACTTT. This sequence encodes CASNGRWGGTENSPLHF. The V and J genes are TRBV28 and TRBJ1-6; 7 nucleotides agree with TRBD1. This CDR3 spans 17 amino acids. V was clipped by 7 bases and J by 7 bases; unmatched bases: 16. Germline-derived CDR1 and CDR2 are MDHEN and SYDVKM.